The subject of this entry is one T cell receptor (beta chain). No antigen is known for it. Sequencing libraries made from TCR beta cDNA carried unique molecular identifiers. The yield from roughly 1 to 10 million T cells was roughly 500,000 cDNA molecules in total. TCRdb independently ran MiXCR on the PCR reads; one entry per CDR3 protein. This sample has about 430,000 distinct CDR3 sequences, with roughly 38% found just once. CDR3 length equals 14 residues. With 4 bases clipped from V and 2 bases from J, the junction kept 3 bases outside the gene matches. Germline V gene data show CDR1 as MNHNS and CDR2 as SASEGT. The sample originates from a study of post-analysis software for immune sequencing data. Across the whole study: The disease courses spanned relapsing-remitting, secondary progressive and progressive-relapsing forms of multiple sclerosis.

Study conclusions and caveats: Controls significantly exceeded multiple sclerosis patients in normalized Chao1 diversity. By F measure, strong co-clustering occurred among samples prepared in the same batch. Patients showed TRBV5-6, TRBV5-1 and TRBV20-1 among roughly 5 TRBV segments more frequent than in controls.

The TCR was taken from a girl aged 2 to 9 with multiple sclerosis. This rearrangement joins TRBV6-1 to TRBJ2-5, with 8 bases identical to TRBD2. The sequenced sample was blood. In nucleotides, the CDR3 is TGTGCCAGCAGTGCCCGGGGGGGGCAAGAGACCCAGTACTTC. This sequence encodes CASSARGGQETQYF.